Shown below are 32 T cell receptor beta chains from a single sample sequenced in a study of T cell responses to AZD1222 COVID-19 vaccine. Sequencing used immunoSEQ multiplex PCR; TCRdb keeps in-frame clones, though not all of them. The table includes 20,000 or so clones, 81% detected once. Sample: peripheral blood, taken 28 days after the second AZD1222 dose. Receptors were obtained from an adult who received the AZD1222 COVID-19 vaccine.

The chain combines TRBV11-2 with TRBJ1-2; 9 positions agree with TRBD1. The germline V gene has CDR1 SGHAT and CDR2 FQNNGV. The CDR3 is made up of 17 amino acids. Trimming cost V 3 bases and J 6 bases; bases outside gene matches: 14. The CDR3 DNA reads as TGTGCCAGCAGCTTCCCTATAGCGGGACAGGGAGCTCATGGCTACACCTTC. Its translation is CASSFPIAGQGAHGYTF. Supplemented by reference TRBV11-2 and TRBJ1-2, the full variable domain reads EAGVAQSPRYKIIEKRQSVAFWCNPISGHATLYWYQQILGQGPKLLIQFQNNGVVDDSQLPKDRFSAERLKGVDSTLKIQPAKLEDSAVYLCASSFPIAGQGAHGYTFGSGTRLTVV.

This clone was detected only once. The chain couples TRBV2 to TRBJ2-5, with D possibly matching TRBD2 (5 bases). Trimming took 7 bases from V and 7 from J, leaving 19 bases between them. Germline values: CDR1 SNHLY, CDR2 FYNNEI. The CDR3 covers 14 residues. The chain's CDR3 is CASIQSHGKGTQYF. In nucleotides, the CDR3 is TGTGCCAGCATCCAATCCCACGGGAAGGGGACCCAGTACTTC.

The genes are TRBV12-3 or TRBV12-4 and TRBJ1-2; tentatively, D is TRBD1 (6 bases). The CDR3 contains 13 residues. The germline V and J ends were trimmed by 1 base and 6 bases, with 9 bases remaining between them. CDR3: CASSLGYRDGYTF. As DNA, the CDR3 is TGTGCCAGCAGTTTAGGGTACAGGGATGGCTACACCTTC.

As for this clone: The junction departs from the called germline gene at one end, perhaps through a read error. This chain links TRBV7-9 with TRBJ2-7; D might be TRBD1 (6 bases). There are 13 residues in the CDR3. CDR1 is SEHNR and CDR2 is FQNEAQ in the germline V gene (reference sequence). CDR3 loop: CASSLGQGFEQYF. The CDR3 DNA reads TGTGCCAGTAGCTTGGGCCAGGGGTTCGAGCAGTACTTC.

This sequence joins TRBV7-8 and TRBJ1-1; D uncertain. Germline lookup yields CDR1 SGHVS and CDR2 FQNEAQ. CDR3 size: 15 residues. Trimming cost V 5 bases and J 1 base, with 14 bases left between them. CDR3 DNA sequence: TGTGCCAGCAGCCCCGTGGACTTCCCGAACACTGAAGCTTTCTTT. Amino acids: CASSPVDFPNTEAFF.

The gene calls are TRBV20-1 and TRBJ1-1; D possibly corresponds to TRBD1 (6 bases). Germline lookup yields CDR1 DFQATT and CDR2 SNEGSKA (reference sequence). V gave up 6 bases and J gave up 5 bases, with 10 bases separating them. The CDR3 spans 11 residues. The CDR3 region is CSAITGTEAFF. CDR3 bases: TGCAGTGCCATTACAGGGACTGAAGCTTTCTTT.

This clone is categorized as hyperexpanded (1% or more). The J gene is TRBJ2-7, the V gene TRBV29-1, with TRBD1 matching 9 bases. The germline V gene has CDR1 SQVTM and CDR2 ANQGSEA. The CDR3 runs 14 residues. V was pared by 4 bases and J by 0 bases, with 4 bases of the junction left unmatched. CDR3 DNA sequence: TGCAGCGTTGTGGGGACAGGGCACTCCTACGAGCAGTACTTC. It encodes CSVVGTGHSYEQYF.

This clone was seen more than once but under ten times. Here the CDR3 reads CASTASGDTQYF. In nucleotides, the CDR3 is TGTGCCAGCACCGCCTCGGGGGATACGCAGTATTTT. The chain couples TRBV2 to TRBJ2-3, with D possibly matching TRBD2 (5 bases). The CDR3 runs to 12 residues. The germline V gene encodes CDR1 SNHLY and CDR2 FYNNEI. The V end lost 7 bases, the J end lost 6 bases, and 11 bases lay between the germline ends.

V usage is TRBV6-5 and J usage is TRBJ1-2; D uncertain. This CDR3 comprises 12 residues. V was clipped by 4 bases and J by 4 bases, with 7 bases between them. Germline V gene sequence: CDR1 MNHEY, CDR2 SVGAGI. The CDR3 nucleotides read TGTGCCAGCAGTTCAAACGCCTATGGCTACACCTTC. It yields the protein CASSSNAYGYTF.

The chain uses TRBV11-3 and TRBJ1-4, with TRBD1 matching 7 bases. The CDR3 extends over 17 amino acids. From germline, CDR1 is SGHNT and CDR2 YENEEA. Unmatched junction bases numbered 16, after V lost 8 bases and J lost 4 bases. The CDR3 here is CASSGGATSGSNEKLFF. The DNA for the CDR3 is TGTGCCAGCTCAGGGGGTGCCACCTCGGGAAGTAATGAAAAACTGTTTTTT. Full variable domain (outside the CDR3, taken from reference TRBV11-3 and TRBJ1-4): EAGVVQSPRYKIIEKKQPVAFWCNPISGHNTLYWYLQNLGQGPELLIRYENEEAVDDSQLPKDRFSAERLKGVDSTLKIQPAELGDSAVYLCASSGGATSGSNEKLFFGSGTQLSVL.

This clone was recorded once. The chain uses TRBV5-1 and TRBJ1-1; D gene unclear. V lost 8 bases to trimming and J lost 6 bases, with 26 bases between them. The germline CDR1 and CDR2 sequences are SGHRS and YFSETQ. This CDR3 has 16 amino acids. CDR3 region: CARVAPQWLNDPEAFF. The CDR3 coding sequence is TGCGCCAGAGTAGCGCCTCAGTGGCTCAACGACCCTGAAGCTTTCTTT.

The genes are TRBV5-6 and TRBJ1-6; D ambiguous. The CDR3 covers 13 residues. Deletions cut 4 bases from V and 6 bases from J, with 8 bases between. CDR1 SGHDT and CDR2 YYEEEE come from the germline V gene. In DNA form, the CDR3 reads TGTGCCAGCAGCACTGGACCTAATTCACCCCTCCACTTT. This gives the protein CASSTGPNSPLHF.

The chain couples TRBV11-2 to TRBJ1-2, with 7 bases identical to TRBD1. CDR1 is SGHAT, CDR2 FQNNGV, per germline. V lost 1 base to trimming and J lost 8 bases; unmatched junction nucleotides: 4. The length of the CDR3 is 13 residues. CDR3 protein: CASSLVGQTGYTF. In nucleotides, the CDR3 is TGTGCCAGCAGCTTAGTGGGACAGACAGGCTACACCTTC.

A single count supports this clone. The chain is built from TRBV7-2 and TRBJ1-5; D may be TRBD1 (5 bases). The CDR3 is 15 residues long. In germline, CDR1 is SGHTA, CDR2 FQGNSA. V lost 5 bases, J lost 6 bases, and 17 bases lay in between. The CDR3 is CASSPTGTSFQPQHF. CDR3 DNA sequence: TGTGCCAGCAGCCCTACCGGGACGAGTTTTCAGCCCCAGCATTTT.

The V call is TRBV5-6, the J call TRBJ1-5; the D gene is possibly TRBD1 (5 bases). V was shortened by 2 bases and J by 2 bases, with 14 bases between the two germline ends. This CDR3 has 16 amino acids. From germline, CDR1 is SGHDT and CDR2 YYEEEE. The CDR3 region is CASSLSSGNGNQPQHF. The CDR3 DNA follows: TGTGCCAGCAGCTTAAGCTCAGGGAATGGCAATCAGCCCCAGCATTTT.

The chain combines TRBV3-1 (or the pseudogene TRBV3-2) with TRBJ1-5, with a possible D match to TRBD1 (5 bases). Germline V gene sequence: CDR1 LGHDT, CDR2 YNNKEL (reference sequence). This CDR3 region has 14 residues. With 3 bases removed from V and 1 base from J, the gap between germline ends came to 7 bases. CDR3 DNA: TGTGCCAGCAGCCAGGGGCAGAGCAATCAGCCCCAGCATTTT. Its translation: CASSQGQSNQPQHF.

In regard to this clone: Other DNA variants within this sample encode the same CDR3. The chain combines TRBV2 with TRBJ1-1; maybe TRBD1 (5 bases). V was shortened by 7 bases and J by 5 bases, with 8 bases between the two germline ends. The CDR3 sequence is 11 residues long. Germline assignment: CDR1 SNHLY and CDR2 FYNNEI. The CDR3 is CASIGGTEAFF. CDR3 bases: TGTGCCAGCATTGGGGGGACTGAAGCTTTCTTT.

V usage is TRBV10-3 and J usage is TRBJ2-6; no clear D. Germline CDR1 is ENHRY and CDR2 is SYGVKD. The length of the CDR3 is 18 residues. Trimming left V 6 bases short and J 2 bases short, with 20 bases between. The CDR3 DNA follows: TGTGCCATCAGCGACCCCAGGAGAAAGGGTGCTGGGGCCAACGTCCTGACTTTC. Protein: CAISDPRRKGAGANVLTF.

This clone has only one observation. The chain is built from TRBV4-2 and TRBJ2-1; D might be TRBD1 or TRBD2, each matching 5 bases. Germline V lookup: CDR1 LGHNA, CDR2 YNFKEQ. The CDR3 has 16 amino acids. The V end was cut by 0 bases, the J end by 3 bases, with 12 bases between. As DNA, the CDR3 is TGTGCCAGCAGCCAAGAAGCCGGGGCTTACTACAATGAGCAGTTCTTC. As protein: CASSQEAGAYYNEQFF.

The CDR3 nucleotides are TGCGCCAGCAGCCAAGGGAGCACCGGGGAGCTGTTTTTT. Amino acids: CASSQGSTGELFF. The V and J genes are TRBV4-3 and TRBJ2-2, with D uncertain. Trimming took off 1 base at V and 4 bases at J, with 4 bases between the two ends. This CDR3 comprises 13 residues. Germline CDR1 reads LGHNA; CDR2 reads YSLEER.

The genes are TRBV24-1 and TRBJ2-2; the D is unclear. The CDR3 covers 13 residues. Germline assignment: CDR1 KGHDR and CDR2 SFDVKD. With 2 bases removed from V and 5 bases from J, the gap between germline ends came to 5 bases. CDR3 sequence (DNA): TGTGCCACCAGTGATTCCCTAACCGGGGAGCTGTTTTTT. Its translation is CATSDSLTGELFF.

The chain carries TRBV10-3 and TRBJ1-1; 7 nucleotides match TRBD1. This CDR3 has 16 amino acids. Germline CDR1 reads ENHRY; CDR2 reads SYGVKD. Trimming took 10 bases from V and 0 from J; bases not matched to a gene: 14. CDR3 in DNA: TGTGCCAGCTCACTCCGGGACAGACCAATGAACACTGAAGCTTTCTTT. It codes for CASSLRDRPMNTEAFF.

V and J are TRBV3-1 (or the pseudogene TRBV3-2) and TRBJ1-6, with D unclear. Germline CDR1 and CDR2: LGHDT and YNNKEL (reference sequence). V shed 5 bases and J shed 5 bases, with 19 bases lying between them. CDR3 length: 17 residues. The CDR3 loop is CASSCRYFIHHNSPLHF. In DNA form, the CDR3 reads TGTGCCAGCAGCTGCCGGTATTTCATACATCATAATTCACCCCTCCACTTT.

This chain joins TRBV27 and TRBJ1-5, with D perhaps matching TRBD1 (6 bases). The CDR3 spans 17 residues. V lost 5 bases and J lost 4, with 21 bases in between. CDR1 is MNHEY and CDR2 is SMNVEV in the germline V gene (reference sequence). The CDR3 is CASSPGWGGVRNQPQHF. The CDR3, as DNA: TGTGCCAGCAGTCCAGGATGGGGGGGCGTCCGAAATCAGCCCCAGCATTTT.

The chain couples TRBV5-1 to TRBJ1-1; TRBD1 might be the D (5 bases). The CDR3 extends over 15 amino acids. V gave up 5 bases and J gave up 1 base, with 15 bases separating them. Germline lookup yields CDR1 SGHRS and CDR2 YFSETQ. The CDR3 DNA sequence: TGCGCCAGCAGTTCAGGAGGGACGGAGAACACTGAAGCTTTCTTT. It is translated as CASSSGGTENTEAFF.

The chain has TRBV5-4 and TRBJ2-7; D perhaps matches TRBD1 (5 bases). The V gene lost 4 bases and the J gene lost 2 bases, with 25 bases spanning the gap. CDR1 SGHNT and CDR2 YYREEE come from the germline V gene (reference sequence). CDR3 size: 18 residues. CDR3: CASSPGMLRQGVAYEQYF. The DNA for the CDR3 is TGTGCCAGCAGCCCTGGGATGCTTCGGCAGGGTGTCGCCTACGAGCAGTACTTC.

Written as DNA, the CDR3 is TGTGCCAGTAATCAGGTCTTTTTGGATCAGCCCCAGCATTTT. Translated, it gives CASNQVFLDQPQHF. This chain connects TRBV19 to TRBJ1-5; the D is unclear. Germline V gene lookup returns CDR1 LNHDA and CDR2 SQIVND (reference sequence). V was cut by 7 bases and J by 5 bases, with 15 bases left in between. This CDR3 spans 14 amino acids.

This clone was counted between two and nine times. The chain recombines TRBV4-1 with TRBJ1-5, with D maybe TRBD1 (6 bases). The CDR3 length is 17 residues. V was pared by 4 bases and J by 3 bases, with 19 bases between. CDR1 is MGHRA and CDR2 is YSYEKL in the germline V gene. CDR3 amino acids: CASSRTELRGPNQPQHF. CDR3 nucleotide sequence: TGCGCCAGCAGCCGAACGGAGCTCAGGGGACCCAATCAGCCCCAGCATTTT.

The chain employs TRBV7-9 and TRBJ2-5, with D perhaps TRBD1 (6 bases). The ends were cut back, 5 bases at V and 4 bases at J, with 17 bases in the middle. The CDR3 contains 15 residues. The V gene's germline CDR1 is SEHNR and CDR2 FQNEAQ (reference sequence). The CDR3 DNA sequence: TGTGCCAGCAGCCCCCCGGGACATAAGGGAGAGACCCAGTACTTC. Encoded protein: CASSPPGHKGETQYF.

The chain carries TRBV5-1 and TRBJ1-4; D not resolved. This CDR3 has 16 amino acids. Germline V gene lookup returns CDR1 SGHRS and CDR2 YFSETQ. V shed 4 bases and J shed 6 bases, with 19 bases lying between them. The CDR3, as DNA: TGCGCCAGCAGCCCCACACACCCGGGCCAGGATGAAAAACTGTTTTTT. Residues: CASSPTHPGQDEKLFF.

J is TRBJ2-2 and V is TRBV9; a possible D gene is TRBD1 (5 bases). V lost 7 bases and J lost 4, with 26 bases in between. Germline loops: CDR1 SGDLS, CDR2 YYNGEE. This CDR3 has 18 residues. CDR3 bases: TGTGCCAGCTCCCCCCAAAGGGGAAAGGTAGGGTCCACCGGGGAGCTGTTTTTT. Protein sequence: CASSPQRGKVGSTGELFF. Full variable domain (remainder filled in from reference TRBV9 and TRBJ2-2): DSGVTQTPKHLITATGQRVTLRCSPRSGDLSVYWYQQSLDQGLQFLIQYYNGEERAKGNILERFSAQQFPDLHSELNLSSLELGDSALYFCASSPQRGKVGSTGELFFGEGSRLTVL.

J is TRBJ1-4 and V is TRBV18; D uncertain. The CDR3 runs 15 residues. Trimming removed 1 base at V and 2 bases at J, with 8 bases between. The germline gives CDR1 KGHSH, CDR2 LQKENI. The CDR3 is CASSPRTGTNEKLFF. The CDR3 region has the DNA TGTGCCAGCTCACCACGAACCGGGACTAATGAAAAACTGTTTTTT.